The 27 T cell receptor beta chains listed next were all sequenced from one sample in a study of T cell repertoires in cytomegalovirus infection (dated by TCRdb to between 2017 and 2020). The reads were generated on an Illumina HiSeq 1500. The public sequencing data were trimmed at Q25 with fastp and processed into clonotypes with MiXCR by TCRdb, which kept only in-frame beta chains. Every distinct CDR3 protein forms one entry, paired with its most common genes and DNA. This sample has 750,000 to 950,000 distinct CDR3 sequences in its table, and about 28% of those were observed once. The ten largest clones capture roughly 13% of the sample. In light of the paper, this sample's treatment or condition label describes: in vitro stimulation with specific CMV peptide epitopes to enrich CMV-specific T cells. Their cognate antigens are unknown. This specimen consisted of cultured CD8+ T cells from PBMCs, obtained from culture after CMV antigen stimulation. All receptors come from a human donor in good health (CMV status not recorded). Some clones in this sample may be carry-over from other donors' samples.

This clonotype has at least ten counts. This rearrangement joins TRBV11-1 to TRBJ1-2; 7 bases match TRBD1. Germline assignment: CDR1 SGHAT and CDR2 FQDESV (reference sequence). V lost 5 bases to trimming and J lost 2 bases; unmatched junction nucleotides: 11. The CDR3 has 16 residues. CDR3 region: CASSPGTVYVNYGYTF. CDR3 sequence (DNA): TGTGCCAGCAGCCCAGGGACAGTCTACGTCAACTATGGCTACACCTTC.

This chain joins TRBV6-6 and TRBJ2-2; TRBD2 matches at 13 bases. The germline V gene has CDR1 MNHNY and CDR2 SVGAGI (reference sequence). J gave up 3 bases and V 6 bases, and 7 bases lay outside the gene matches. CDR3 length equals 17 residues. DNA of the CDR3: TGTGCCAGCAGATCACTAGCGGGGGGGCCCTACACCGGGGAGCTGTTTTTT. Amino acid sequence: CASRSLAGGPYTGELFF.

The chain has TRBV5-4 and TRBJ1-6; unclear D gene. V was trimmed by 1 base and J by 0 bases, leaving 8 bases between them. This CDR3 contains 16 residues. CDR1 is SGHNT, CDR2 YYREEE, per germline (reference sequence). CDR3 nucleotides: TGTGCCAGCAGCTTGTCAGCGAGCTCCTATAATTCACCCCTCCACTTT. This gives the protein CASSLSASSYNSPLHF. The variable domain in full, completed from reference TRBV5-4 and TRBJ1-6, reads ETGVTQSPTHLIKTRGQQVTLRCSSQSGHNTVSWYQQALGQGPQFIFQYYREEENGRGNFPPRFSGLQFPNYSSELNVNALELDDSALYLCASSLSASSYNSPLHFGNGTRLTVT.

This rearrangement joins TRBV6-8 to TRBJ2-5; a weak D match, TRBD1 (6 bases). Germline CDR1 is MNHGY and CDR2 is SAAAGT. Trimming took 4 bases from V and 3 from J, leaving 12 bases between them. The CDR3 consists of 14 residues. CDR3 coding DNA: TGTGCCAGCAGTTTCCAGGGGACGAAAGAGACCCAGTACTTC. As protein: CASSFQGTKETQYF.

This clonotype was detected only a few times. CDR3 region: CASSKRDRVVDPPLHF. The CDR3 DNA is TGTGCCAGCAGTAAACGGGACAGGGTAGTTGATCCACCCCTCCACTTT. The J gene is TRBJ1-6, the V gene TRBV2; 9 bases line up with TRBD1. The V gene end was trimmed by 5 bases and the J gene end by 11 bases; junction bases not matched to a gene: 13. This CDR3 region has 16 residues. The germline gives CDR1 SNHLY, CDR2 FYNNEI.

J is TRBJ1-1 and V is TRBV7-6; possible D gene TRBD1, 5 bases. CDR3 size: 15 residues. Trimming stripped 2 bases from V and 4 bases from J, with 14 bases between. CDR1 SGHVS and CDR2 FNYEAQ come from the germline V gene. CDR3 in DNA: TGTGCCAGCAGCTTAACTGGGGGTGGGTCCACTGAAGCTTTCTTT. Translation: CASSLTGGGSTEAFF.

The chain has TRBV7-6 and TRBJ2-1; D perhaps matches TRBD2 (6 bases). The CDR3 is made up of 17 amino acids. With 5 bases removed from V and 6 bases from J, the gap between germline ends came to 23 bases. Germline CDR1 reads SGHVS; CDR2 reads FNYEAQ. The chain's CDR3 is CASSVSVAGSRANEQFF. In nucleotides, the CDR3 is TGTGCCAGCAGCGTTAGTGTCGCGGGATCAAGGGCCAATGAGCAGTTCTTC.

This clonotype was seen a few times. The chain is built from TRBV7-3 and TRBJ2-1, with D maybe TRBD1 (6 bases). The CDR3 is 15 amino acids. The germline gives CDR1 SGHTA, CDR2 FQGTGA. The V gene lost 1 base and the J gene lost 6 bases, with 13 bases spanning the gap. CDR3 in DNA: TGTGCCAGCAGCTTAAAAGGGGGAATCTTCAATGAGCAGTTCTTC. Protein: CASSLKGGIFNEQFF.

Worth noting for this clonotype: One end of the junction is discordant with germline, which a read error may explain. V is TRBV28 and J is TRBJ2-1; D remains unclear. This CDR3 comprises 14 residues. The germline V gene has CDR1 MDHEN and CDR2 SYDVKM. CDR3 region: CASSLRRTHNEQFF. DNA for the CDR3: TGTGCCAGCAGTTTACGCAGGACCCACAATGAGCAGTTCTTT.

A few counts support this clonotype. V and J are TRBV6-4 and TRBJ1-2; D is unresolved. CDR3 size: 13 residues. Looked up from germline, CDR1 is MRHNA and CDR2 is SNTAGT. V dropped 0 bases and J dropped 13 bases, with 15 bases sitting between them. The CDR3 is CASSDSMSEAPTF. The CDR3 DNA reads TGTGCCAGCAGTGACTCGATGTCGGAGGCGCCCACCTTC.

This clonotype was detected once. The chain carries TRBV7-4 and TRBJ1-1; D is uncertain. V was pared by 0 bases and J by 6 bases, with 5 bases between. CDR3 length equals 12 residues. CDR1 and CDR2 (germline): SGHVT, SQSDAQ. CDR3 nucleotides: TGTGCCAGCAGCTTAGCCCTCCCTGAAGCTTTCTTT. This sequence encodes CASSLALPEAFF.

The rearrangement joins TRBV6-5 to TRBJ1-2; a possible D gene is TRBD1 (5 bases). The CDR3 spans 15 residues. V lost 5 bases and J lost 6, with 19 bases in between. Germline CDR1 is MNHEY and CDR2 is SVGAGI. For the CDR3, the DNA is TGTGCCAGCAGTCTAGGGACCGGAAGCTTCGATGGCTACACCTTC. Translating gives CASSLGTGSFDGYTF.

V usage is TRBV25-1 and J usage is TRBJ1-1, with D tentatively TRBD1 (6 bases). Trimming removed 1 base at V and 1 base at J, with 10 bases between. The CDR3 covers 15 residues. CDR1 is MGHDK and CDR2 is SYGVNS in the germline V gene. This chain's CDR3 is CASSEWGQANTEAFF. The DNA for the CDR3 is TGTGCCAGCAGTGAATGGGGGCAGGCGAACACTGAAGCTTTCTTT.

This clonotype has a count of ten or more. V gene TRBV7-9 combines with J gene TRBJ1-5, with a weak D call TRBD1 (6 bases). Germline values: CDR1 SEHNR, CDR2 FQNEAQ (reference sequence). The CDR3 runs to 16 residues. The V and J ends lost 0 bases and 4 bases respectively, with 13 bases between them. Here the CDR3 DNA reads TGTGCCAGCAGCTTAGCGGTGACAGGATTTAATCAGCCCCAGCATTTT. It codes for CASSLAVTGFNQPQHF.

This clonotype was found a few times. This chain uses TRBV7-9 with TRBJ2-7; 7 bases agree with TRBD1. This CDR3 is 14 amino acids long. Germline V lookup: CDR1 SEHNR, CDR2 FQNEAQ (reference sequence). V was clipped by 6 bases and J by 3 bases; unmatched bases: 8. DNA for the CDR3: TGTGCCAGCAGTGCGACAGGGTTCCTCTACGAGCAGTACTTC. Its translation is CASSATGFLYEQYF.

The V and J genes are TRBV5-6 and TRBJ2-7; 7 bases are a match to TRBD1. From germline, CDR1 is SGHDT and CDR2 YYEEEE. V shed 0 bases and J 6 bases; nucleotides not matched to a gene: 6. This CDR3 comprises 14 residues. The CDR3 sequence: CASSLARTGREQYF. As DNA, the CDR3 is TGTGCCAGCAGCTTGGCCAGGACAGGTCGCGAGCAGTACTTC.

This clonotype was observed a few times. This sequence joins TRBV19 and TRBJ1-1; the D is unclear. Between the trimmed V and J ends, which lost 7 bases and 5 bases, there was a span of 11 bases. The germline V gene encodes CDR1 LNHDA and CDR2 SQIVND (reference sequence). This CDR3 is built from 12 residues. CDR3 nucleotide sequence: TGTGCCAGTATAGGAGGTTGGACTGAAGCTTTCTTT. It codes for CASIGGWTEAFF.

This clonotype was detected a few times. The chain carries TRBV5-6 and TRBJ1-2; TRBD1 matches at 8 bases. The CDR3 contains 18 residues. V trimming: 4 bases; J trimming: 0 bases; junction bases outside the gene matches: 14. CDR1 is SGHDT and CDR2 is YYEEEE in the germline V gene. The CDR3 DNA is TGTGCCAGCAGCCACCGGACAGGGCGCGGAAAAGCTAACTATGGCTACACCTTC. Translated, it gives CASSHRTGRGKANYGYTF.

V and J are TRBV12-3 or TRBV12-4 and TRBJ2-2; maybe TRBD2 (6 bases). The CDR3 consists of 16 residues. V gave up 3 bases and J gave up 3 bases, with 14 bases separating them. The CDR3 DNA reads TGTGCCAGCAGTTTCTCACCCGGGGGTTACACCGGGGAGCTGTTTTTT. Protein product: CASSFSPGGYTGELFF.

The chain is built from TRBV6-1 and TRBJ2-7, with TRBD1 matching 7 bases. CDR1 and CDR2 from the germline V gene are MNHNS and SASEGT. Germline trimming cut 3 bases from V and 9 bases from J; bases unmatched to any gene: 11. The CDR3 is 14 residues long. The CDR3, as DNA: TGTGCCAGCAGTGAGAGGGCAGGGGGATCGGGGCAGTACTTC. It is translated as CASSERAGGSGQYF.

The chain couples TRBV7-3 to TRBJ2-2; 8 nucleotides agree with TRBD1. This CDR3 contains 18 residues. After removal of 4 bases from V and 4 bases from J, the junction contained 14 bases not matched to a gene. In germline, CDR1 is SGHTA, CDR2 FQGTGA. CDR3 in amino acids: CASSSPRSQGARTGELFF. DNA of the CDR3: TGTGCCAGCAGCTCCCCCCGTTCGCAGGGGGCGCGCACCGGGGAGCTGTTTTTT.

The V call is TRBV27, the J call TRBJ2-7; the D gene could be TRBD1 or TRBD2 (7 bases each). With 2 bases removed from V and 3 bases from J, the gap between germline ends came to 14 bases. CDR1 and CDR2 from the germline V gene are MNHEY and SMNVEV (reference sequence). CDR3 length equals 15 residues. The CDR3 here is CASSLRAGGGYEQYF. The CDR3 DNA follows: TGTGCCAGCAGTTTAAGGGCAGGGGGGGGCTACGAGCAGTACTTC.

The chain is built from TRBV19 and TRBJ2-1; D may be TRBD1 or TRBD2 (6 bases each). From germline, CDR1 is LNHDA and CDR2 SQIVND (reference sequence). Trimming left V 7 bases short and J 7 bases short, with 17 bases between. The CDR3 extends over 14 amino acids. CDR3 DNA: TGTGCCAGTAATCCAGGGGTGGGGGGAAATGAGCAGTTCTTC. Amino acids: CASNPGVGGNEQFF.

This clonotype was seen a few times. The chain recombines TRBV19 with TRBJ1-2; no reliable D call. CDR1 LNHDA and CDR2 SQIVND come from the germline V gene (reference sequence). This CDR3 contains 12 residues. The V gene lost 3 bases and the J gene lost 13 bases, with 15 bases spanning the gap. The DNA of the CDR3 is TGTGCCAGTAGTATCGGCGGGCTTGGCCTCACCTTC. Its protein product is CASSIGGLGLTF.

Ten or more counts support this clonotype. The chain recombines TRBV7-8 with TRBJ2-1; tentatively, D is TRBD1 or TRBD2 (5 bases each). CDR3 length: 14 amino acids. Germline CDR1 is SGHVS and CDR2 is FQNEAQ. With 5 bases removed from V and 8 bases from J, the gap between germline ends came to 16 bases. CDR3 coding DNA: TGTGCCAGCAGCACCTGGGGACCTGCCGATGAGCAGTTCTTC. Its translation: CASSTWGPADEQFF.

This clonotype was recorded many times. This chain links TRBV7-2 with TRBJ2-1; the match to TRBD2 covers 9 bases. Unmatched junction bases numbered 8, after V lost 6 bases and J lost 2 bases. Germline lookup yields CDR1 SGHTA and CDR2 FQGNSA. This CDR3 is 16 amino acids long. CDR3 residues: CASSPLAGPPYNEQFF. CDR3 nucleotides: TGTGCCAGCAGTCCCCTAGCGGGGCCACCCTACAATGAGCAGTTCTTC.

This chain uses TRBV12-3 or TRBV12-4 with TRBJ1-3; D is uncertain. V lost 8 bases and J lost 0, with 14 bases in between. This CDR3 spans 15 amino acids. This CDR3 reads CASGLRQFSGNTIYF. CDR3 in DNA: TGTGCCAGCGGACTCAGGCAATTCTCTGGAAACACCATATATTTT.